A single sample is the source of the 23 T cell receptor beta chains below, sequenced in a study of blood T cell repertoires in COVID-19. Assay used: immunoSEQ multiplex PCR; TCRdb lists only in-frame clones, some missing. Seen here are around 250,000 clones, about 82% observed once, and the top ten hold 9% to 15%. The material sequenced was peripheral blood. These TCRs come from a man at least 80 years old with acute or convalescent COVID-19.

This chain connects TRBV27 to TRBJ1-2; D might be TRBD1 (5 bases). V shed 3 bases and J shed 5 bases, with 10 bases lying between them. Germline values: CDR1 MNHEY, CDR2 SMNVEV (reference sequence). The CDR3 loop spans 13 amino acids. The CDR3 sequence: CASSFTGSYGYTF. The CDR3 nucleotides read TGTGCCAGCAGTTTTACAGGTAGTTATGGCTACACCTTC.

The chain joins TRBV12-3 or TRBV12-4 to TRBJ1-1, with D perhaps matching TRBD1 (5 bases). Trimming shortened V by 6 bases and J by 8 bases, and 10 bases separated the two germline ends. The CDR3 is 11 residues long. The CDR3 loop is CASSQTAEAFF. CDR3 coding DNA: TGTGCCAGCAGCCAGACAGCCGAAGCTTTCTTT.

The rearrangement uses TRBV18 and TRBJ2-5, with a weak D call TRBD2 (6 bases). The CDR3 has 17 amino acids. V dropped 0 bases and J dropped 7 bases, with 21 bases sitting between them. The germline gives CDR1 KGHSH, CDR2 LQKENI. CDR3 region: CASSPPGRLAMATTQYF. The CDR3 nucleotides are TGTGCCAGCTCACCACCGGGTCGTCTAGCGATGGCGACGACCCAGTACTTC. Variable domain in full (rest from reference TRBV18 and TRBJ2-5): NAGVMQNPRHLVRRRGQEARLRCSPMKGHSHVYWYRQLPEEGLKFMVYLQKENIIDESGMPKERFSAEFPKEGPSILRIQQVVRGDSAAYFCASSPPGRLAMATTQYFGPGTRLLVL.

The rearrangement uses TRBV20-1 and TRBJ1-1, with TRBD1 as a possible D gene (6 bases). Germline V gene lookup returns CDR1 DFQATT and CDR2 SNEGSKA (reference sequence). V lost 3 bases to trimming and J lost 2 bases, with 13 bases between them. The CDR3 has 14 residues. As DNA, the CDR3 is TGCAGTGCTAGTCACCCGGGACACAACACTGAAGCTTTCTTT. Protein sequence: CSASHPGHNTEAFF.

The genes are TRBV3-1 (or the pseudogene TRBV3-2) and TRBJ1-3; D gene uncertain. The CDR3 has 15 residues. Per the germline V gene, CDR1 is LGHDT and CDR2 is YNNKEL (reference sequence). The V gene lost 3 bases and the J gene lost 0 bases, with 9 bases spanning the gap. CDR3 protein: CASSQKLVSGNTIYF. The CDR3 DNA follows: TGTGCCAGCAGCCAGAAGTTAGTCTCTGGAAACACCATATATTTT.

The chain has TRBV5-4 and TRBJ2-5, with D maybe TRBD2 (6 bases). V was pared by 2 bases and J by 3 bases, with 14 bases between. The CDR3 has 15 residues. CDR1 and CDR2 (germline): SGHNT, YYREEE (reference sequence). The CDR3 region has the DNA TGTGCCAGCAGCTTTAAAACTAGCTTCGAAGAGACCCAGTACTTC. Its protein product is CASSFKTSFEETQYF. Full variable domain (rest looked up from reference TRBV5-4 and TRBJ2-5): ETGVTQSPTHLIKTRGQQVTLRCSSQSGHNTVSWYQQALGQGPQFIFQYYREEENGRGNFPPRFSGLQFPNYSSELNVNALELDDSALYLCASSFKTSFEETQYFGPGTRLLVL.

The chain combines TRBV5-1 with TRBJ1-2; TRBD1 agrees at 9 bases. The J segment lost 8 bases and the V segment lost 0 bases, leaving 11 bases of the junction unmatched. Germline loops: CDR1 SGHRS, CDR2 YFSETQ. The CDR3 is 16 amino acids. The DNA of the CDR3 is TGCGCCAGCAGCTTGGTCGGGACAGGGCCTTGGGACGGCTACACCTTC. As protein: CASSLVGTGPWDGYTF.

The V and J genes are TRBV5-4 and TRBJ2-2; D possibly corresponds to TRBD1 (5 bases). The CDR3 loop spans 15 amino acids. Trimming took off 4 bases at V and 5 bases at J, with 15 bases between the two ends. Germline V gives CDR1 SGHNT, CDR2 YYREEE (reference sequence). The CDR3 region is CASSPQAAGTGELFF. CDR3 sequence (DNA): TGTGCCAGCAGCCCCCAGGCGGCAGGGACCGGGGAGCTGTTTTTT.

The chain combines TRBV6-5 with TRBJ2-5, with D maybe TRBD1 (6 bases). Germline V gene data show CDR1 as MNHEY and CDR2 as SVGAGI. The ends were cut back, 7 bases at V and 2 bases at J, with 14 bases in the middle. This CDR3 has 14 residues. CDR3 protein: CASKIGQGQETQYF. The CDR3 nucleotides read TGTGCCAGCAAGATCGGTCAGGGGCAAGAGACCCAGTACTTC.

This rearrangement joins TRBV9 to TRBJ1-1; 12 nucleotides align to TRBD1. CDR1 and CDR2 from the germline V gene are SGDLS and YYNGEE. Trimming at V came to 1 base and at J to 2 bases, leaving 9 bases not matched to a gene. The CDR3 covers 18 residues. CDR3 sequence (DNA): TGTGCCAGCAGCGTAAGAGGGGGACAGGGGGCTCCCAACACTGAAGCTTTCTTT. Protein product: CASSVRGGQGAPNTEAFF.

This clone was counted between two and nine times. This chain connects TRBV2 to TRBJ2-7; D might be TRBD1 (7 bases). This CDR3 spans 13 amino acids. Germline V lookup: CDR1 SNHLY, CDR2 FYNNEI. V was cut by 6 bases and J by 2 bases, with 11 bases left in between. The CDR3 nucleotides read TGTGCCAGCAGCGGGGGACAGACCTACGAGCAGTACTTC. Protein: CASSGGQTYEQYF. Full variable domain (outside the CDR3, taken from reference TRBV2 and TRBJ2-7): EPEVTQTPSHQVTQMGQEVILRCVPISNHLYFYWYRQILGQKVEFLVSFYNNEISEKSEIFDDQFSVERPDGSNFTLKIRSTKLEDSAMYFCASSGGQTYEQYFGPGTRLTVT.

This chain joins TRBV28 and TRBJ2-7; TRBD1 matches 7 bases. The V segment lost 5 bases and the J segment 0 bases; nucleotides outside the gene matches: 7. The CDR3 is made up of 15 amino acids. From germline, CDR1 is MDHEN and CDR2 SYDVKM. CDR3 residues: CASSTGALSSYEQYF. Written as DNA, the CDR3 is TGTGCCAGCAGTACAGGGGCCCTGAGCTCCTACGAGCAGTACTTC.

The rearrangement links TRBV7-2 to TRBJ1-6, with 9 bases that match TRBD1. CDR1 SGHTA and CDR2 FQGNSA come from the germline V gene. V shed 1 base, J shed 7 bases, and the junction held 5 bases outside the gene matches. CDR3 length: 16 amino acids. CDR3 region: CASSLVGTGKNSPLHF. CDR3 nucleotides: TGTGCCAGCAGCTTAGTAGGGACAGGGAAAAATTCACCCCTCCACTTT.

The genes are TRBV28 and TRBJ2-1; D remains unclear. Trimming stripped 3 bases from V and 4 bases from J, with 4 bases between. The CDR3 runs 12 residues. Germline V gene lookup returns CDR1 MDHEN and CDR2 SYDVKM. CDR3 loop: CASSLAYNEQFF. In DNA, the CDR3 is TGTGCCAGCAGTTTGGCTTACAATGAGCAGTTCTTC.

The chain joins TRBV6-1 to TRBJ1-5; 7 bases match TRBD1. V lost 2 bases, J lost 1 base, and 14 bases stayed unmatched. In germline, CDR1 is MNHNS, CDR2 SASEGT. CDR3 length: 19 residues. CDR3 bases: TGTGCCAGCAGTGAATCGAGGACAGGCACGCCTCTAAGCAATCAGCCCCAGCATTTT. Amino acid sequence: CASSESRTGTPLSNQPQHF.

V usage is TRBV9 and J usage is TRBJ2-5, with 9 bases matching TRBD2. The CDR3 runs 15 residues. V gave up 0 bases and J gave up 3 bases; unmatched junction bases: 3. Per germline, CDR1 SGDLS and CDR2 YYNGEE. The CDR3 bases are TGTGCCAGCAGCGTAGACAGCGGGGGGAAAGAGACCCAGTACTTC. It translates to CASSVDSGGKETQYF.

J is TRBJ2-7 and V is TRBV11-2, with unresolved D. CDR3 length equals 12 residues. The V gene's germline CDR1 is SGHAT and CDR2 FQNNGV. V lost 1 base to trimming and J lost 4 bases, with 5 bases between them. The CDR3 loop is CASSLADYEQYF. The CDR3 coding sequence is TGTGCCAGCAGCTTAGCAGATTACGAGCAGTACTTC.

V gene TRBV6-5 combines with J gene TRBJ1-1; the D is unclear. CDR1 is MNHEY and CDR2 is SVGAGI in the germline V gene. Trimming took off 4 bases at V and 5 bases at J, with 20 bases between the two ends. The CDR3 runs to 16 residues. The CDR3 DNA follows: TGTGCCAGCAGTTCTCCAGCAAGGCGCGGAGGAACTGAAGCTTTCTTT. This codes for CASSSPARRGGTEAFF.

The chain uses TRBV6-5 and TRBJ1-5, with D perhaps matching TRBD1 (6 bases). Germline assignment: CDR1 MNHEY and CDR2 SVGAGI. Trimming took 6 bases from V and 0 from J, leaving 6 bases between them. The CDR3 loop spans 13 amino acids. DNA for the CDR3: TGTGCCAGCAGGGACAGTAGCAATCAGCCCCAGCATTTT. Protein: CASRDSSNQPQHF.

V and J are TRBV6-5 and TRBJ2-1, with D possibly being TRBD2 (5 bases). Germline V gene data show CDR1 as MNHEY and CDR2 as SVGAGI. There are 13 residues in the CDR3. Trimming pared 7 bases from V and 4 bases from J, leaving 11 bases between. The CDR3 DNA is TGTGCCAGCAAGAGCGGAGTTTACAATGAGCAGTTCTTC. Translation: CASKSGVYNEQFF.

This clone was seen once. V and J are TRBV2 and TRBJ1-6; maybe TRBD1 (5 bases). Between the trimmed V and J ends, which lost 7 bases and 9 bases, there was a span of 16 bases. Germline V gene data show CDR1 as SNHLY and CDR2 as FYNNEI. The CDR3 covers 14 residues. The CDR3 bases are TGTGCCAGCACCACGGGAGCCGGGGGTTCACCCCTCCACTTT. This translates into CASTTGAGGSPLHF.

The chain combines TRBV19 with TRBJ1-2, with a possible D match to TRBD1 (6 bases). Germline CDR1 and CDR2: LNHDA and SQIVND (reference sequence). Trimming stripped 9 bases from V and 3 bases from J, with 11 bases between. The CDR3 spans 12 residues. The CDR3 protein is CASWTAHYGYTF. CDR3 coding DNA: TGTGCCAGCTGGACAGCTCACTATGGCTACACCTTC. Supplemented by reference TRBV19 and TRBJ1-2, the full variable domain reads DGGITQSPKYLFRKEGQNVTLSCEQNLNHDAMYWYRQDPGQGLRLIYYSQIVNDFQKGDIAEGYSVSREKKESFPLTVTSAQKNPTAFYLCASWTAHYGYTFGSGTRLTVV.

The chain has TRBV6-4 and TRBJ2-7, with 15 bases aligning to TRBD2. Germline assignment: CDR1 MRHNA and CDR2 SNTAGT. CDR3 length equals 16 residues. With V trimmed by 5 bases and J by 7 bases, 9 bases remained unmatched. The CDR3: CASSPGLAGGLSEQYF. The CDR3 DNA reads TGTGCCAGCAGTCCAGGACTAGCGGGAGGGTTAAGTGAGCAGTACTTC.